This T cell receptor (beta chain) was captured in a study of T-cell reconstitution after alpha-beta-depleted transplantation in children. Unique molecular identifiers were incorporated into the prepared TCRbeta library. TCRdb redid the calling of the PCR reads with MiXCR, one entry per CDR3 protein. The table lists about 370,000 distinct CDR3 sequences, 20% of them singletons. V lost 1 base, J lost 4 bases, and 8 bases lay in between. There are 14 residues in the CDR3. Germline V gene sequence: CDR1 MGHRA, CDR2 YSYEKL. V and J are TRBV4-1 and TRBJ1-5, with a weak D call TRBD1 (6 bases). This TCR came from a human donor who donated a stem cell graft to a child with acute myeloid leukemia. This specimen consisted of PBMCs from the stem cell graft donor, obtained from the stem cell graft. CDR3 bases: TGCGCCAGCAGCCAAGCCCAGGGGAATCAGCCCCAGCATTTT. This translates into CASSQAQGNQPQHF.